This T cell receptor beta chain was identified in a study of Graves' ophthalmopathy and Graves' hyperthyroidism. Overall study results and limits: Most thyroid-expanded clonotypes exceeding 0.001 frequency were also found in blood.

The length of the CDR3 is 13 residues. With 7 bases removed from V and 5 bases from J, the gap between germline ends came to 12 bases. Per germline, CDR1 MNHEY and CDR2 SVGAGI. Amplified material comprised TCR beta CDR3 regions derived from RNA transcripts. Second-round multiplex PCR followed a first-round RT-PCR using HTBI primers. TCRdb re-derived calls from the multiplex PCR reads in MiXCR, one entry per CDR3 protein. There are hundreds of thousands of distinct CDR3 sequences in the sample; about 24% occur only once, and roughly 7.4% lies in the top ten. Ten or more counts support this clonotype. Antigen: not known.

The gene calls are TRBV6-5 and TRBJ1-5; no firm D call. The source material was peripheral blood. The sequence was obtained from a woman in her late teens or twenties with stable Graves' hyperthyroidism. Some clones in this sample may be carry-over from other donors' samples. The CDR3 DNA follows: TGTGCCAGCAAAAAACTTGGCGATCAGCCCCAGCATTTT. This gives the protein CASKKLGDQPQHF.